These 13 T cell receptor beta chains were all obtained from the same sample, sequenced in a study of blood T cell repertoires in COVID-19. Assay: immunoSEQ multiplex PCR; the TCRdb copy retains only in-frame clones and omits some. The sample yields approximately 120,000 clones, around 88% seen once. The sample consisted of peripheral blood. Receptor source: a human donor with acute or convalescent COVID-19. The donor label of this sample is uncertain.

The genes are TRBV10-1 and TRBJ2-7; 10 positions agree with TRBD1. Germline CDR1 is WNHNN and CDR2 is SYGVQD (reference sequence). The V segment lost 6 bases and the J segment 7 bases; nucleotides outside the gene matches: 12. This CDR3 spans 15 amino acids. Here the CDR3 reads CASSPRDRGPREQYF. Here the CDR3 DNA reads TGCGCCAGCAGCCCCCGGGACAGGGGTCCGAGGGAGCAGTACTTC.

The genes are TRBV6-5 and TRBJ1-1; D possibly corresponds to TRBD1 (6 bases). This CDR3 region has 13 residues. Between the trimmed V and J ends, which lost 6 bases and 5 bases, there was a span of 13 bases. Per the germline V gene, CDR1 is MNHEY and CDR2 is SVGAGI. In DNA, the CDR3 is TGTGCCAGCAGGATCGGGACATCTACTGAAGCTTTCTTT. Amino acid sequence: CASRIGTSTEAFF.

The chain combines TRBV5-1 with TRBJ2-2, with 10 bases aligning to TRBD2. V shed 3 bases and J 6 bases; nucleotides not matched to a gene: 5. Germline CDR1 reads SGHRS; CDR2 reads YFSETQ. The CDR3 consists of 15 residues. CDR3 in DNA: TGCGCCAGCAGCTCAGTCACTAGCGGGGCCGGGGAGCTGTTTTTT. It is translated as CASSSVTSGAGELFF.

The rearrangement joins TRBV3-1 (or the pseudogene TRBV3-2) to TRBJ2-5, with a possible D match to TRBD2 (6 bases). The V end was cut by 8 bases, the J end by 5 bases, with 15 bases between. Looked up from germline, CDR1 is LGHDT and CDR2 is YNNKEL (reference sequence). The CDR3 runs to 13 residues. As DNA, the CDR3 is TGTGCCAGCCGACCCGGGGGTGAGGAGACCCAGTACTTC. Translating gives CASRPGGEETQYF.

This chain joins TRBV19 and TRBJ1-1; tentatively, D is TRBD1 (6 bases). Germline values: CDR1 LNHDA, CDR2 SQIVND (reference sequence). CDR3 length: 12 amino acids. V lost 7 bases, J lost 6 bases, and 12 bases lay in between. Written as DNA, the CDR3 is TGTGCCAGTACCACAGGGTTCTCTGAAGCTTTCTTT. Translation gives CASTTGFSEAFF.

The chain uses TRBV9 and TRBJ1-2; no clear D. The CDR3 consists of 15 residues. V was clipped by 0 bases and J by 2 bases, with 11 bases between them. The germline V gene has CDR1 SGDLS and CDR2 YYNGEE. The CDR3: CASSVATAGNYGYTF. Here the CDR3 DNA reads TGTGCCAGCAGCGTAGCTACGGCAGGCAACTATGGCTACACCTTC.

The CDR3 DNA reads as TGTGCCAGCAGCCCCGGACAGGGGGTCAACTATGGCTACACCTTC. This codes for CASSPGQGVNYGYTF. V is TRBV7-8 and J is TRBJ1-2, with 10 bases identical to TRBD1. The CDR3 is made up of 15 amino acids. Germline V gene data show CDR1 as SGHVS and CDR2 as FQNEAQ. The V segment lost 5 bases and the J segment 2 bases; nucleotides outside the gene matches: 5.

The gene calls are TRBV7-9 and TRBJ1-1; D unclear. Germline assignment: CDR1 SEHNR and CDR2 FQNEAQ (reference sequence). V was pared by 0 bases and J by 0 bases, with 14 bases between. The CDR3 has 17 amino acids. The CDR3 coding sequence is TGTGCCAGCAGCTTAGCATCCAGAGGTAACCTGAACACTGAAGCTTTCTTT. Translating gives CASSLASRGNLNTEAFF.

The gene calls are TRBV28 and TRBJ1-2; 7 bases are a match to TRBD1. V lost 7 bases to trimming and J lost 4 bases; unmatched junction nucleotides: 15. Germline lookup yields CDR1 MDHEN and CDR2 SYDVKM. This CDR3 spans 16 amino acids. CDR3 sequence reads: CASNPPGQSLSYGYTF. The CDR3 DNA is TGTGCCAGCAACCCCCCGGGACAGTCTCTCTCCTATGGCTACACCTTC.

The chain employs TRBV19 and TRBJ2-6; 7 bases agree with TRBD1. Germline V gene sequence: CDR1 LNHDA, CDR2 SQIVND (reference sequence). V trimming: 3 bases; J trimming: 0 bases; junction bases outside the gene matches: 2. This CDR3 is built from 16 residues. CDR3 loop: CASSMGQLSGANVLTF. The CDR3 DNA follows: TGTGCCAGTAGTATGGGACAGCTCTCTGGGGCCAACGTCCTGACTTTC. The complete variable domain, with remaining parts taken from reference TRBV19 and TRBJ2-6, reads DGGITQSPKYLFRKEGQNVTLSCEQNLNHDAMYWYRQDPGQGLRLIYYSQIVNDFQKGDIAEGYSVSREKKESFPLTVTSAQKNPTAFYLCASSMGQLSGANVLTFGAGSRLTVL.

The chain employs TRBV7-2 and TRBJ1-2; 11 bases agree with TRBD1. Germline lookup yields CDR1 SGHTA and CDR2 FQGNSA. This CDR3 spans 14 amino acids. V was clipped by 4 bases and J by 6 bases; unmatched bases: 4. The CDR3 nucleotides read TGTGCCAGCAGCTCCCGGGACAGGGGGAATGGCTACACCTTC. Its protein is CASSSRDRGNGYTF.

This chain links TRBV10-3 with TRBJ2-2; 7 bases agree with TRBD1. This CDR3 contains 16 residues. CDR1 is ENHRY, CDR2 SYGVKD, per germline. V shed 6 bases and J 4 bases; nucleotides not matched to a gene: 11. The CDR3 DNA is TGTGCCATCAGCCGGGGACAGTCCACACCCACCGGGGAGCTGTTTTTT. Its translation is CAISRGQSTPTGELFF.

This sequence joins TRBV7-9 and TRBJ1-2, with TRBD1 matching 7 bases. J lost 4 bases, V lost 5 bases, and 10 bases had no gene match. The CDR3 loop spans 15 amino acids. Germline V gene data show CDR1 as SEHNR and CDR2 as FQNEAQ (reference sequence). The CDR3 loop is CASSQYDRASYGYTF. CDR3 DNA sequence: TGTGCCAGCAGCCAGTATGACAGGGCGAGCTATGGCTACACCTTC.